These 17 T cell receptor beta chains were all obtained from the same sample, sequenced in a study of shared clonotypes between healthy human individuals. Libraries were prepared by immunoSEQ multiplex PCR; TCRdb keeps only in-frame clonotypes and omits some of them. Seen here are roughly 2.5 million clones, more than 90% observed once, and the top ten hold about 0.13%. The sample taken for sequencing was naive CD4+ T cells sorted from blood. The subset denotes: CD45RA+ positively selected. Receptors originate from a man between 18 and 29 years old in good health.

This clone was seen a single time. The chain has TRBV19 and TRBJ2-4; the D is unclear. Trimming shortened V by 8 bases and J by 7 bases, and 6 bases separated the two germline ends. Germline V CDR1 and CDR2: LNHDA, SQIVND (reference sequence). The CDR3 runs 10 residues. In DNA, the CDR3 is TGTGCCAGTGGCTCTAACATTCAGTACTTC. It encodes CASGSNIQYF.

The chain carries TRBV4-3 and TRBJ1-2; 9 nucleotides align to TRBD1. J gave up 4 bases and V 1 base, and 4 bases lay outside the gene matches. The CDR3 spans 15 residues. Germline CDR1 LGHNA, CDR2 YSLEER. The CDR3, as DNA: TGCGCCAGCAGCCAAGCGGGACAGGGTATCTATGGCTACACCTTC. Translation gives CASSQAGQGIYGYTF.

The chain uses TRBV5-1 and TRBJ2-3; D not certain. In germline, CDR1 is SGHRS, CDR2 YFSETQ. There are 15 residues in the CDR3. V dropped 2 bases and J dropped 2 bases, with 12 bases sitting between them. The CDR3 here is CASSFTGRITDTQYF. In nucleotides, the CDR3 is TGCGCCAGCAGCTTCACGGGCAGGATCACAGATACGCAGTATTTT.

The rearrangement joins TRBV10-1 to TRBJ1-1; D might be TRBD1 (6 bases). This CDR3 has 13 amino acids. V lost 8 bases and J lost 2, with 12 bases in between. Germline V gene sequence: CDR1 WNHNN, CDR2 SYGVQD (reference sequence). This CDR3 reads CASGTDSNTEAFF. CDR3 DNA sequence: TGCGCCAGCGGGACGGACAGCAACACTGAAGCTTTCTTT.

This rearrangement joins TRBV19 to TRBJ1-2, with 7 bases lining up with TRBD1. The CDR3 consists of 14 residues. V gave up 7 bases and J gave up 4 bases; unmatched junction bases: 9. Germline loops: CDR1 LNHDA, CDR2 SQIVND (reference sequence). In nucleotides, the CDR3 is TGTGCCAGTACCCCTGACAGGGCAGGCTATGGCTACACCTTC. Protein sequence: CASTPDRAGYGYTF.

The sample holds one count of this clone. The CDR3 nucleotides read TGTGCCAGCAGCCAAGTCCCCGGGTTAGGCACAGATACGCAGTATTTT. It is translated as CASSQVPGLGTDTQYF. This chain links TRBV4-2 with TRBJ2-3; D is ambiguous. The V gene's germline CDR1 is LGHNA and CDR2 YNFKEQ. The CDR3 is 16 amino acids. Trimming shortened V by 1 base and J by 1 base, and 12 bases separated the two germline ends.

In nucleotides, the CDR3 is TGTGCCAGCAGCTGGGCCCGACAGGTGAGCTCCTACAATGAGCAGTTCTTC. It specifies CASSWARQVSSYNEQFF. The chain has TRBV28 and TRBJ2-1; TRBD1 might be the D (6 bases). The germline V and J ends were trimmed by 6 bases and 0 bases, with 18 bases remaining between them. This CDR3 region has 17 residues. Germline V gene sequence: CDR1 MDHEN, CDR2 SYDVKM.

This rearrangement joins TRBV5-4 to TRBJ1-5; 8 positions agree with TRBD1. Germline V lookup: CDR1 SGHNT, CDR2 YYREEE (reference sequence). CDR3 length: 16 residues. J gave up 8 bases and V 1 base, and 11 bases lay outside the gene matches. CDR3 residues: CASSLSAGGFTEPQHF. CDR3 DNA: TGTGCCAGCAGCTTGTCGGCAGGGGGCTTCACGGAGCCCCAGCATTTT.

The J gene is TRBJ2-7, the V gene TRBV6-5, with 12 bases that match TRBD2. CDR3 length equals 14 residues. The germline CDR1 and CDR2 sequences are MNHEY and SVGAGI. Unmatched junction bases numbered 6, after V lost 6 bases and J lost 6 bases. The CDR3 here is CASRAEGLAGEQYF. As DNA, the CDR3 is TGTGCCAGCAGAGCCGAGGGACTAGCGGGCGAGCAGTACTTC.

The V call is TRBV18, the J call TRBJ2-1, with D possibly matching TRBD2 (5 bases). Between the trimmed V and J ends, which lost 3 bases and 4 bases, there was a span of 13 bases. Looked up from germline, CDR1 is KGHSH and CDR2 is LQKENI. This CDR3 spans 15 amino acids. For the CDR3, the DNA is TGTGCCAGCTCACCGCGTAACGGGGATTACAATGAGCAGTTCTTC. Encoded protein: CASSPRNGDYNEQFF.

The CDR3 coding sequence is TGTGCCAGTAGTCGGGGGACTACCTCTGGAAACACCATATATTTT. Amino acid sequence: CASSRGTTSGNTIYF. The chain uses TRBV19 and TRBJ1-3; possible D gene TRBD1, 5 bases. V dropped 5 bases and J dropped 0 bases, with 11 bases sitting between them. The CDR3 consists of 15 residues. Germline CDR1 is LNHDA and CDR2 is SQIVND (reference sequence).

This clone was observed once. This CDR3 reads CASSYARDITYEQYF. CDR3 in DNA: TGTGCCAGCAGCTACGCGAGGGACATCACCTACGAGCAGTACTTC. The chain has TRBV11-2 and TRBJ2-7, with D possibly being TRBD1 (6 bases). This CDR3 is 15 amino acids long. The V gene lost 4 bases and the J gene lost 2 bases, with 15 bases spanning the gap. Germline CDR1 reads SGHAT; CDR2 reads FQNNGV. The whole variable domain, remainder taken from reference TRBV11-2 and TRBJ2-7, is EAGVAQSPRYKIIEKRQSVAFWCNPISGHATLYWYQQILGQGPKLLIQFQNNGVVDDSQLPKDRFSAERLKGVDSTLKIQPAKLEDSAVYLCASSYARDITYEQYFGPGTRLTVT.

J is TRBJ1-3 and V is TRBV28; D not certain. In germline, CDR1 is MDHEN, CDR2 SYDVKM. V gave up 3 bases and J gave up 3 bases, with 15 bases separating them. The CDR3 consists of 16 residues. In DNA form, the CDR3 reads TGTGCCAGCAGTTTTCTAGGGTTGGGATTTGGAAACACCATATATTTT. It specifies CASSFLGLGFGNTIYF.

The rearrangement joins TRBV10-1 to TRBJ2-1, with TRBD2 matching over 16 bases. CDR1 is WNHNN, CDR2 SYGVQD, per germline (reference sequence). There are 20 residues in the CDR3. The junction had 5 bases not matched to a gene; V was cut back by 0 bases and J by 0 bases. In nucleotides, the CDR3 is TGCGCCAGCAGTGAGTCGGGACTAGCGGGGGGGACTAGCTCCTACAATGAGCAGTTCTTC. Protein: CASSESGLAGGTSSYNEQFF.

The chain links TRBV5-1 to TRBJ2-3, with D perhaps TRBD2 (5 bases). The CDR3 totals 13 residues. The ends were cut back, 1 base at V and 5 bases at J, with 8 bases in the middle. CDR1 and CDR2 from the germline V gene are SGHRS and YFSETQ. In nucleotides, the CDR3 is TGCGCCAGCAGCTTGAATGGAGGAGATACGCAGTATTTT. This translates into CASSLNGGDTQYF.

The V and J genes are TRBV11-2 and TRBJ1-2; D is unclear. The V end was cut by 5 bases, the J end by 2 bases, with 15 bases between. Germline V gene data show CDR1 as SGHAT and CDR2 as FQNNGV. The CDR3 is 15 amino acids. In DNA form, the CDR3 reads TGTGCCAGCAGCGAGTTCGCAGTTTTAAACTATGGCTACACCTTC. Its translation: CASSEFAVLNYGYTF.

The chain carries TRBV6-1 and TRBJ1-4; TRBD1 agrees at 10 bases. V dropped 4 bases and J dropped 4; count of bases not matched to a gene: 12. The CDR3 runs to 18 residues. Per the germline V gene, CDR1 is MNHNS and CDR2 is SASEGT. CDR3 region: CASSVFYGTGEVNEKLFF. CDR3 DNA sequence: TGTGCCAGCAGTGTCTTTTATGGGACAGGGGAGGTTAATGAAAAACTGTTTTTT.